The clone carrying this TCR beta chain came up once. The data were obtained in a study of blood T cell repertoires in COVID-19. Study at large: The samples span acute and convalescent COVID-19 from the United States, Italy and Spain.

Germline V gene sequence: CDR1 SGHAT, CDR2 FQDESV (reference sequence). This CDR3 region has 14 residues. V lost 7 bases, J lost 5 bases, and 15 bases lay in between. In the study's own analysis: By means of reference gene primer amplification, nucleated cell counts were estimated. Produced via immunoSEQ multiplex PCR; TCRdb's table is partial and in-frame only. V and J calls and clone size are copied from that table; D and trimming were computed from the DNA. Among some 130,000 clones listed, over 60% were seen once. This TCR was sampled from a woman aged 70-85 years with acute or convalescent COVID-19. The chain has TRBV11-1 and TRBJ2-1; D remains unclear. Sequencing was performed on peripheral blood. This CDR3 reads CASNTESRDNEQFF. CDR3 DNA sequence: TGTGCCAGCAACACGGAGTCCCGAGACAATGAGCAGTTCTTC.